Sequencing of this T cell receptor (beta chain) was carried out in a study of regulatory T cells. Amplification used 52 TRBV primers and 13 TRBJ primers. Sequencing used immunoSEQ multiplex PCR; TCRdb keeps in-frame clones, though not all of them. The sample contains approximately 10,000 clones, approximately 84% of which appear only once. This CDR3 contains 13 residues. V gave up 1 base and J gave up 10 bases; unmatched junction bases: 4. The germline CDR1 and CDR2 sequences are LNHDA and SQIVND (reference sequence). V and J are TRBV19 and TRBJ2-1, with 7 positions matching TRBD2. This receptor was identified in a person under 30 with CD3G deficiency. What was sequenced was CD8+ T cells sorted from blood. CDR3 sequence (DNA): TGTGCCAGTAGTATAGCCCCGCGGGGGGAGCAGTTCTTC. As protein: CASSIAPRGEQFF. The full variable domain, rest sourced from reference TRBV19 and TRBJ2-1, is DGGITQSPKYLFRKEGQNVTLSCEQNLNHDAMYWYRQDPGQGLRLIYYSQIVNDFQKGDIAEGYSVSREKKESFPLTVTSAQKNPTAFYLCASSIAPRGEQFFGPGTRLTVL.